What follows are 31 T cell receptor beta chains derived from one specimen sequenced in a study of blood T cell repertoires in COVID-19. Sequencing was performed with immunoSEQ multiplex PCR; in TCRdb, only in-frame clones are kept and a portion is missing. The sample includes around 350,000 clones, more than 75% of them seen just once. The sample was peripheral blood. The origin of the receptors is a human donor in a cohort sampled during active COVID-19.

V gene TRBV27 combines with J gene TRBJ1-6, with D uncertain. Trimming removed 7 bases at V and 1 base at J, with 11 bases between. This CDR3 contains 15 residues. Germline loops: CDR1 MNHEY, CDR2 SMNVEV (reference sequence). The CDR3 sequence is CASKTIWSYNSPLHF. DNA of the CDR3: TGTGCCAGCAAAACTATATGGTCCTATAATTCACCCCTCCACTTT.

J is TRBJ2-4 and V is TRBV6-4; tentative D call: TRBD2 (5 bases). The V end lost 0 bases, the J end lost 3 bases, and 15 bases lay between the germline ends. The CDR3 has 17 amino acids. The germline gives CDR1 MRHNA, CDR2 SNTAGT. CDR3: CASSDSNPGLYKNIQYF. The CDR3, as DNA: TGTGCCAGCAGTGACTCGAACCCTGGACTCTACAAAAACATTCAGTACTTC.

The rearrangement uses TRBV5-4 and TRBJ1-1, with TRBD1 identical over 11 bases. In germline, CDR1 is SGHNT, CDR2 YYREEE (reference sequence). Germline trimming cut 6 bases from V and 1 base from J; bases unmatched to any gene: 11. This CDR3 comprises 17 residues. The CDR3 region is CASKPRGQGAGNTEAFF. The CDR3 coding sequence is TGTGCCAGCAAGCCCCGCGGACAGGGGGCGGGGAACACTGAAGCTTTCTTT.

The chain is built from TRBV23-1 and TRBJ1-1, with D possibly matching TRBD1 (6 bases). TRBV23-1 has ORF status, its function being uncertain. The V end lost 0 bases, the J end lost 5 bases, and 13 bases lay between the germline ends. This CDR3 contains 15 residues. CDR3: CASSQSGGARTEAFF. As DNA, the CDR3 is TGCGCCAGCAGTCAATCGGGGGGGGCCAGGACTGAAGCTTTCTTT.

The genes are TRBV7-8 and TRBJ2-7; the match to TRBD1 covers 10 bases. V trimming: 4 bases; J trimming: 3 bases; junction bases outside the gene matches: 0. Germline-derived CDR1 and CDR2 are SGHVS and FQNEAQ. The length of the CDR3 is 13 residues. The CDR3 spells CASSWDRGYEQYF. DNA of the CDR3: TGTGCCAGCAGCTGGGACAGGGGCTACGAGCAGTACTTC.

V gene TRBV28 combines with J gene TRBJ2-5, with TRBD1 matching over 7 bases. The CDR3 runs 13 residues. The V and J ends lost 6 bases and 3 bases, in that order; junction bases with no gene match: 4. Germline V gene sequence: CDR1 MDHEN, CDR2 SYDVKM. The DNA for the CDR3 is TGTGCCAGCAGACCTACAGGGGAAGAGACCCAGTACTTC. Translated: CASRPTGEETQYF. Looking up the rest from reference TRBV28 and TRBJ2-5 gives the full variable domain: DVKVTQSSRYLVKRTGEKVFLECVQDMDHENMFWYRQDPGLGLRLIYFSYDVKMKEKGDIPEGYSVSREKKERFSLILESASTNQTSMYLCASRPTGEETQYFGPGTRLLVL.

In this sample, this clone turned up once. V and J are TRBV6-2 or TRBV6-3 and TRBJ1-1; 11 positions match TRBD1. Germline lookup yields CDR1 MNHEY and CDR2 SVGEGT. The V gene end was trimmed by 2 bases and the J gene end by 4 bases; junction bases not matched to a gene: 9. There are 17 residues in the CDR3. The CDR3, as DNA: TGTGCCAGCAGTTACGGTAGCCCGGGACAGGGGGGCACTGAAGCTTTCTTT. It encodes CASSYGSPGQGGTEAFF.

This clone was detected only once. The rearrangement uses TRBV12-3 or TRBV12-4 and TRBJ2-7; tentatively, D is TRBD2 (6 bases). CDR3 size: 13 residues. The V end was cut by 3 bases, the J end by 4 bases, with 10 bases between. The CDR3 region has the DNA TGTGCCAGCAGTTTGGGTCGGGAGTACGAGCAGTACTTC. Amino acid sequence: CASSLGREYEQYF.

The chain uses TRBV30 and TRBJ1-1; unclear D gene. V lost 3 bases and J 4 bases, leaving 12 bases between the germline ends. Germline CDR1 is GTSNPN and CDR2 is SVGIG (reference sequence). The CDR3 has 13 amino acids. This CDR3 reads CAWRRPSGTEAFF. The CDR3 DNA follows: TGTGCCTGGAGGCGTCCATCGGGCACTGAAGCTTTCTTT.

The rearrangement joins TRBV7-9 to TRBJ1-2, with 8 positions matching TRBD1. Germline V gene sequence: CDR1 SEHNR, CDR2 FQNEAQ (reference sequence). The CDR3 consists of 12 residues. J gave up 6 bases and V 5 bases, and 2 bases lay outside the gene matches. Here the CDR3 reads CASSPTGDGYTF. The CDR3 bases are TGTGCCAGCAGCCCGACAGGGGATGGCTACACCTTC.

This clone was detected once. The chain has TRBV19 and TRBJ2-5; no clear D gene. V was pared by 6 bases and J by 3 bases, with 5 bases between. Per the germline V gene, CDR1 is LNHDA and CDR2 is SQIVND (reference sequence). This CDR3 region has 11 residues. The DNA for the CDR3 is TGTGCCAGTAGCGCTAAAGAGACCCAGTACTTC. This codes for CASSAKETQYF.

The V call is TRBV14, the J call TRBJ2-2; D might be TRBD1 (6 bases). The V end was cut by 4 bases, the J end by 4 bases, with 13 bases between. Germline lookup yields CDR1 SGHDN and CDR2 FVKESK. This CDR3 spans 15 amino acids. The CDR3 sequence: CASSPRDISTGELFF. The CDR3 DNA follows: TGTGCCAGCAGCCCCCGGGACATCTCCACCGGGGAGCTGTTTTTT.

The chain has TRBV28 and TRBJ1-3; 9 nucleotides agree with TRBD1. CDR1 and CDR2 (germline): MDHEN, SYDVKM. Unmatched junction bases numbered 15, after V lost 4 bases and J lost 8 bases. This CDR3 spans 17 amino acids. CDR3 residues: CASSSRTGVPSRDTIYF. As DNA, the CDR3 is TGTGCCAGCAGTTCCAGGACAGGGGTCCCTTCCCGGGACACCATATATTTT. Full variable domain (remainder filled in from reference TRBV28 and TRBJ1-3): DVKVTQSSRYLVKRTGEKVFLECVQDMDHENMFWYRQDPGLGLRLIYFSYDVKMKEKGDIPEGYSVSREKKERFSLILESASTNQTSMYLCASSSRTGVPSRDTIYFGEGSWLTVV.

The chain links TRBV2 to TRBJ1-4, with a possible D match to TRBD1 (6 bases). CDR1 is SNHLY and CDR2 is FYNNEI in the germline V gene. The germline V and J ends were trimmed by 5 bases and 11 bases, with 18 bases remaining between them. CDR3 length: 14 amino acids. Here the CDR3 reads CASSYQPGQGKLFF. The CDR3 DNA reads TGTGCCAGCAGTTATCAGCCGGGACAAGGGAAACTGTTTTTT.

The table lists this clone with a count of one. This chain links TRBV30 with TRBJ1-6; D is unresolved. CDR1 and CDR2 from the germline V gene are GTSNPN and SVGIG (reference sequence). V was pared by 3 bases and J by 0 bases, with 12 bases between. The CDR3 runs 16 residues. CDR3 in amino acids: CAWSNPRSSYNSPLHF. The DNA for the CDR3 is TGTGCCTGGAGCAACCCCCGGAGCTCCTATAATTCACCCCTCCACTTT.

This clone has just one count. The chain carries TRBV6-1 and TRBJ1-5; 9 nucleotides line up with TRBD1. Unmatched junction bases numbered 7, after V lost 2 bases and J lost 2 bases. The CDR3 sequence is 17 residues long. Germline CDR1 and CDR2: MNHNS and SASEGT. The CDR3 is CASSEYGTGSGNQPQHF. The CDR3 nucleotides read TGTGCCAGCAGTGAATACGGGACAGGGTCGGGCAATCAGCCCCAGCATTTT.

The V and J genes are TRBV29-1 and TRBJ1-1; weak D call: TRBD1 (5 bases). This CDR3 spans 13 amino acids. V lost 8 bases and J lost 0, with 13 bases in between. Germline loops: CDR1 SQVTM, CDR2 ANQGSEA. The CDR3 DNA sequence: TGCAGCACCACAGGACGGTTGAACACTGAAGCTTTCTTT. This sequence encodes CSTTGRLNTEAFF.

There are a few counts of this clone. CDR3 sequence: CASSRTGARPQHF. DNA of the CDR3: TGTGCCAGCAGCCGGACAGGTGCCCGTCCCCAGCATTTT. The chain carries TRBV11-2 and TRBJ1-5, with 7 bases aligning to TRBD1. V lost 5 bases to trimming and J lost 10 bases; unmatched junction nucleotides: 8. Germline V gene sequence: CDR1 SGHAT, CDR2 FQNNGV. This CDR3 has 13 amino acids.

V gene TRBV5-4 combines with J gene TRBJ1-2, with a weak D call TRBD1 (5 bases). CDR1 is SGHNT, CDR2 YYREEE, per germline (reference sequence). V was shortened by 2 bases and J by 2 bases, with 7 bases between the two germline ends. The CDR3 is 13 amino acids. The CDR3 region is CASSFAGNYGYTF. CDR3 sequence (DNA): TGTGCCAGCAGCTTTGCAGGGAACTATGGCTACACCTTC.

V usage is TRBV6-4 and J usage is TRBJ2-1; TRBD1 agrees at 7 bases. Germline V gene data show CDR1 as MRHNA and CDR2 as SNTAGT. Trimming cost V 2 bases and J 4 bases; bases outside gene matches: 8. The CDR3 is 16 residues long. The CDR3 sequence: CASSDPGTDFYNEQFF. CDR3 coding DNA: TGTGCCAGCAGTGACCCCGGGACAGATTTTTACAATGAGCAGTTCTTC.

The chain carries TRBV3-1 (or the pseudogene TRBV3-2) and TRBJ1-4; maybe TRBD1 (6 bases). The V and J ends lost 4 bases and 3 bases respectively, with 15 bases between them. Per germline, CDR1 LGHDT and CDR2 YNNKEL (reference sequence). This CDR3 spans 16 amino acids. CDR3 protein: CASSREWDISNEKLFF. CDR3 DNA sequence: TGTGCCAGCAGCCGTGAATGGGACATCTCTAATGAAAAACTGTTTTTT.

This chain joins TRBV28 and TRBJ2-2, with 8 bases matching TRBD1. CDR1 MDHEN and CDR2 SYDVKM come from the germline V gene. The length of the CDR3 is 16 residues. V was clipped by 5 bases and J by 1 base; unmatched bases: 6. The CDR3, as DNA: TGTGCCAGCAGTCCCTGGACAGGGAAGAACACCGGGGAGCTGTTTTTT. It specifies CASSPWTGKNTGELFF. The whole variable domain, remainder taken from reference TRBV28 and TRBJ2-2, is DVKVTQSSRYLVKRTGEKVFLECVQDMDHENMFWYRQDPGLGLRLIYFSYDVKMKEKGDIPEGYSVSREKKERFSLILESASTNQTSMYLCASSPWTGKNTGELFFGEGSRLTVL.

V gene TRBV19 combines with J gene TRBJ1-4; 8 bases map to TRBD1. The CDR3 runs 16 residues. The V gene end was trimmed by 5 bases and the J gene end by 0 bases; junction bases not matched to a gene: 5. CDR1 and CDR2 (germline): LNHDA, SQIVND (reference sequence). The CDR3: CASSGQGRTTNEKLFF. CDR3 sequence (DNA): TGTGCCAGTAGTGGACAGGGAAGAACAACTAATGAAAAACTGTTTTTT.

Only one count was recorded for this clone. J is TRBJ2-3 and V is TRBV7-2, with 8 bases matching TRBD1. The CDR3 loop spans 16 amino acids. Trimming took 5 bases from V and 4 from J; bases not matched to a gene: 11. Per the germline V gene, CDR1 is SGHTA and CDR2 is FQGNSA. Written as DNA, the CDR3 is TGTGCCAGCAGCACTTCCGGGACAGGTAGCTCAGATACGCAGTATTTT. Amino acid sequence: CASSTSGTGSSDTQYF.

The rearrangement joins TRBV6-5 to TRBJ1-2, with 8 bases aligning to TRBD1. This CDR3 contains 16 residues. From germline, CDR1 is MNHEY and CDR2 SVGAGI. V shed 2 bases, J shed 6 bases, and the junction held 11 bases outside the gene matches. The CDR3 sequence: CASSYRRTGILNGYTF. The CDR3 nucleotides are TGTGCCAGCAGTTACCGCCGGACAGGGATTTTAAATGGCTACACCTTC.

This chain connects TRBV2 to TRBJ2-1, with 7 bases aligning to TRBD2. V was clipped by 1 base and J by 5 bases; unmatched bases: 5. Germline CDR1 reads SNHLY; CDR2 reads FYNNEI. The length of the CDR3 is 15 residues. CDR3 amino acids: CASSEEGLYNNEQFF. The CDR3 coding sequence is TGTGCCAGCAGTGAAGAGGGACTATATAACAATGAGCAGTTCTTC.

This chain uses TRBV10-3 with TRBJ2-1; 10 positions match TRBD2. The CDR3 is made up of 14 amino acids. Germline V gives CDR1 ENHRY, CDR2 SYGVKD. The CDR3: CALSSGSGADEQFF. In DNA, the CDR3 is TGTGCGCTATCTAGCGGGAGCGGCGCGGATGAGCAGTTCTTC.

The chain links TRBV5-5 to TRBJ2-1; 9 bases are shared with TRBD1. CDR1 SGHKS and CDR2 YYEKEE come from the germline V gene (reference sequence). V lost 4 bases to trimming and J lost 4 bases; unmatched junction nucleotides: 6. This CDR3 comprises 15 residues. DNA of the CDR3: TGTGCCAGCAGCCGGGACAGGGAACTTTACAATGAGCAGTTCTTC. Residues: CASSRDRELYNEQFF.

This clone has a handful of counts. The V gene is TRBV5-1, the J gene TRBJ1-2; D ambiguous. Trimming pared 0 bases from V and 6 bases from J, leaving 6 bases between. The CDR3 has 12 residues. Germline V gene lookup returns CDR1 SGHRS and CDR2 YFSETQ. The CDR3 region has the DNA TGCGCCAGCAGCTTGGACGGGAATGGCTACACCTTC. Its translation is CASSLDGNGYTF.

This chain joins TRBV5-1 and TRBJ2-3; the D gene is possibly TRBD1 (6 bases). CDR1 is SGHRS and CDR2 is YFSETQ in the germline V gene. The V end lost 4 bases, the J end lost 14 bases, and 17 bases lay between the germline ends. The CDR3 contains 12 residues. The CDR3 loop reads CASSDRTGAAYF. The CDR3 nucleotides are TGCGCCAGCAGCGACAGGACCGGGGCGGCGTATTTT.

The V and J genes are TRBV28 and TRBJ2-1, with 7 bases lining up with TRBD2. This CDR3 spans 17 amino acids. CDR1 is MDHEN and CDR2 is SYDVKM in the germline V gene. Trimming took 5 bases from V and 2 from J; bases not matched to a gene: 12. The CDR3 DNA is TGTGCCAGCAGTCCCCCTCTAGCGGTGCTCCCCTACAATGAGCAGTTCTTC. This translates into CASSPPLAVLPYNEQFF.